Listed below are T cell receptor beta chains from one sample, sequenced in a study of blood T cell repertoires in COVID-19. Profiled with immunoSEQ multiplex PCR; TCRdb holds only in-frame clones, not every one. The repertoire holds approximately 180,000 clones, with about 90% as singletons. The sequencing sample was made of peripheral blood. These receptors all stem from a man aged 55 to 69 with active or convalescent COVID-19. Both conserved end residues are part of each CDR3. A D gene is named only where the DNA matches it firmly. Only some rows state a clone size, as once, few, many or a class for expanded clones.

.,TRBJ2-6,.,TRBV27,CASSLGWAAGANVLTF,TGTGCCAGCAGTTTAGGGTGGGCAGCTGGGGCCAACGTCCTGACTTTC
.,TRBJ2-6,.,TRBV5-4,CASSGPGETGANVLTF,TGTGCCAGCAGCGGACCAGGGGAAACTGGGGCCAACGTCCTGACTTTC
.,TRBJ1-5,.,TRBV7-9,CASSFLEDQPQHF,TGTGCCAGCAGCTTTTTAGAGGATCAGCCCCAGCATTTT
.,TRBJ1-5,.,TRBV6-1,CASSEVRPNQPQHF,TGTGCCAGCAGTGAAGTGAGGCCCAATCAGCCCCAGCATTTT
.,TRBJ1-2,TRBD1,TRBV12-3/TRBV12-4,CASSLSGGRGYTF,TGTGCCAGCAGTTTGTCAGGGGGCCGAGGCTACACCTTC
.,TRBJ1-2,TRBD1,TRBV5-1,CASSLVGTGSGYTF,TGCGCCAGCAGCTTGGTCGGGACAGGGTCTGGCTACACCTTC
once,TRBJ1-1,.,TRBV2,CASSEGPNTEAFF,TGTGCCAGCAGTGAGGGGCCGAACACTGAAGCTTTCTTT
many,TRBJ2-3,TRBD2,TRBV2,CASSVLAGLSTDTQYF,TGTGCCAGCAGTGTGCTAGCGGGGCTGAGCACAGATACGCAGTATTTT
.,TRBJ2-5,TRBD1,TRBV3-1/TRBV3-2,CASSSDRGETQYF,TGTGCCAGCAGCTCCGACAGGGGAGAGACCCAGTACTTC
.,TRBJ2-3,TRBD2,TRBV5-1,CASRSGTSGGSADTQYF,TGCGCCAGCAGGTCCGGGACTAGCGGGGGGAGTGCAGATACGCAGTATTTT
.,TRBJ2-7,.,TRBV6-5,CASSRTFEQYF,TGTGCCAGCAGTCGGACATTCGAGCAGTACTTC
.,TRBJ2-5,TRBD1,TRBV28,CASSPHQGEGAQETQYF,TGTGCCAGCAGTCCACACCAGGGAGAGGGGGCCCAAGAGACCCAGTACTTC
.,TRBJ1-2,TRBD1,TRBV18,CASSRDRVRGGYTF,TGTGCCAGCTCACGGGACAGGGTCCGAGGTGGCTACACCTTC
.,TRBJ1-1,.,TRBV11-2,CASSLSGLAAFF,TGTGCCAGCAGCTTATCAGGGCTGGCAGCTTTCTTT
.,TRBJ2-1,.,TRBV2,CASYGSSYNEQFF,TGTGCCAGCTACGGGAGCTCCTACAATGAGCAGTTCTTC
.,TRBJ1-5,.,TRBV2,CASTVQMGHHDFSNQPQHF,TGTGCCAGCACCGTTCAGATGGGTCACCACGACTTTAGCAATCAGCCCCAGCATTTT
.,TRBJ1-2,.,TRBV6-5,CASTPGLRGYTF,TGTGCCAGCACGCCGGGACTACGTGGCTACACCTTC
few,TRBJ1-1,TRBD1,TRBV23-1,CASRNRGGAETEAFF,TGCGCCAGCAGAAACCGAGGGGGCGCGGAGACTGAAGCTTTCTTT
.,TRBJ2-3,TRBD1,TRBV2,CASSDGTARSADTQYF,TGTGCCAGCAGTGACGGGACAGCAAGATCGGCAGATACGCAGTATTTT
.,TRBJ2-6,TRBD2,TRBV5-1,CASAPGRGGSSSGANVLTF,TGCGCCAGCGCCCCAGGGCGGGGGGGGTCGTCCTCTGGGGCCAACGTCCTGACTTTC
.,TRBJ1-5,TRBD1,TRBV6-5,CASSYGQGGYNQPQHF,TGTGCCAGCAGTTACGGACAGGGAGGTTACAATCAGCCCCAGCATTTT
.,TRBJ1-2,TRBD1,TRBV2,CASRDRGGYTF,TGTGCCAGCAGGGACAGGGGCGGCTACACCTTC
.,TRBJ1-5,TRBD1,TRBV6-5,CASSGTGSPNQPQHF,TGTGCCAGCAGCGGGACAGGGAGTCCAAATCAGCCCCAGCATTTT
.,TRBJ1-3,.,TRBV7-9,CASSLAQAAGNTIYF,TGTGCCAGCAGCTTAGCGCAGGCAGCTGGAAACACCATATATTTT
few,TRBJ1-6,.,TRBV2,CASSEDTGGSPLHF,TGTGCCAGCAGTGAGGACACGGGAGGTTCACCCCTCCACTTT
.,TRBJ1-6,.,TRBV6-6,CASSFQGSNSPLHF,TGTGCCAGCAGTTTCCAGGGCAGCAATTCACCCCTCCACTTT
.,TRBJ2-1,TRBD1,TRBV15,CATSVGTAGRDEQFF,TGTGCCACCAGCGTCGGGACAGCCGGACGGGATGAGCAGTTCTTC
.,TRBJ1-1,.,TRBV6-5,CASSYESANTEAFF,TGTGCCAGCAGTTACGAGTCCGCGAACACTGAAGCTTTCTTT
.,TRBJ1-2,TRBD1,TRBV19,CAGDRANGYTF,TGTGCCGGGGACAGGGCGAATGGCTACACCTTC
.,TRBJ1-1,.,TRBV29-1,CSVEGEQGLMNTEAFF,TGCAGCGTTGAAGGGGAACAGGGCCTGATGAACACTGAAGCTTTCTTT
.,TRBJ2-5,.,TRBV14,CASSQGPRETQYF,TGTGCCAGCAGCCAGGGTCCTAGGGAGACCCAGTACTTC
.,TRBJ1-1,.,TRBV5-6,CASSFSNRNTEAFF,TGTGCCAGCAGCTTCTCGAACAGGAACACTGAAGCTTTCTTT